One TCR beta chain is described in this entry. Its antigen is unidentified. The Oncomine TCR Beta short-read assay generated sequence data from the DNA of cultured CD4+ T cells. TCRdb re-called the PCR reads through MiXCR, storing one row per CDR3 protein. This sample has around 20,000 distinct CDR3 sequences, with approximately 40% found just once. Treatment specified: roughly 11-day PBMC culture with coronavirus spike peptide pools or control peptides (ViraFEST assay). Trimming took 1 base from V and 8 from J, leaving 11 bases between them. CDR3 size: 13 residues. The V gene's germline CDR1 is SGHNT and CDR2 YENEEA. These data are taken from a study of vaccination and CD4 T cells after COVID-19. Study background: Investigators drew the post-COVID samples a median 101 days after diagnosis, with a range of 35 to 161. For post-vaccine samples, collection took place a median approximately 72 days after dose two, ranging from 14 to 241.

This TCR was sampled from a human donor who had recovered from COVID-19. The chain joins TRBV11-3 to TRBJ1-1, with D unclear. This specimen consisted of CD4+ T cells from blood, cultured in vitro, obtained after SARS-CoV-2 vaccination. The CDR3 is CASSLVLYVEAFF. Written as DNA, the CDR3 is TGTGCCAGCAGCTTAGTATTATATGTGGAAGCTTTCTTT.